The 3 T cell receptor beta chains below come from one sample, sequenced in a study of cytomegalovirus exposure and HLA in healthy donors. The study ran its PCR with 60 Vbeta and 13 Jbeta primers. The repertoire was sequenced with immunoSEQ multiplex PCR; TCRdb's copy has only in-frame clones and lacks some. There are more than 90,000 clones in the sample; around 74% occur only once, and 7.1% lies in the top ten. Sequencing used PBMCs. These receptors were taken from a man aged 35 to 55 in good health and CMV-seropositive.

This rearrangement joins TRBV6-4 to TRBJ2-5; D uncertain. The length of the CDR3 is 12 residues. The ends were cut back, 10 bases at V and 5 bases at J, with 14 bases in the middle. The germline V gene has CDR1 MRHNA and CDR2 SNTAGT. DNA for the CDR3: TGTGCCACCCCGAGAGACGGGGAGACCCAGTACTTC. Its translation: CATPRDGETQYF.

The chain joins TRBV6-1 to TRBJ2-4, with TRBD2 matching 10 bases. Germline V gene sequence: CDR1 MNHNS, CDR2 SASEGT. J gave up 9 bases and V 1 base, and 3 bases lay outside the gene matches. The CDR3 totals 14 residues. The CDR3 region is CASSEGLAGGIQYF. CDR3 coding DNA: TGTGCCAGCAGTGAAGGGTTAGCGGGAGGCATTCAGTACTTC.

The chain recombines TRBV6-5 with TRBJ2-7, with 7 bases matching TRBD1. This CDR3 contains 13 residues. Germline CDR1 reads MNHEY; CDR2 reads SVGAGI. J lost 10 bases, V lost 0 bases, and 6 bases had no gene match. The CDR3 DNA sequence: TGTGCCAGCAGTTACTCTGGGACAGTTGAACAGTACTTC. Its protein is CASSYSGTVEQYF.